This passage covers 6 T cell receptor beta chains from one sample sequenced in a study of T cell responses to AZD1222 COVID-19 vaccine. Assay used: immunoSEQ multiplex PCR; TCRdb lists only in-frame clones, some missing. Of about 92,000 clones listed, 88% are singletons. The sample consisted of peripheral blood, taken on day 0 of AZD1222 vaccination. These receptors were collected from an adult in good health.

The rearrangement links TRBV6-5 to TRBJ1-2, with D perhaps matching TRBD1 (6 bases). Germline V lookup: CDR1 MNHEY, CDR2 SVGAGI. V shed 0 bases and J shed 7 bases, with 18 bases lying between them. The CDR3 sequence is 16 residues long. CDR3 nucleotides: TGTGCCAGCAGTTACTCGAGGAACAGGGAAAAAGGTGGCTACACCTTC. Protein sequence: CASSYSRNREKGGYTF.

The chain has TRBV3-1 (or the pseudogene TRBV3-2) and TRBJ2-5; TRBD1 might be the D (5 bases). The CDR3 runs to 15 residues. Germline V lookup: CDR1 LGHDT, CDR2 YNNKEL (reference sequence). Trimming took off 1 base at V and 4 bases at J, with 13 bases between the two ends. The CDR3 here is CASSQVSHRRETQYF. CDR3 nucleotide sequence: TGTGCCAGCAGCCAAGTCTCTCACAGGAGAGAGACCCAGTACTTC.

The chain has TRBV19 and TRBJ2-1, with 7 positions matching TRBD2. The V gene's germline CDR1 is LNHDA and CDR2 SQIVND (reference sequence). V shed 3 bases, J shed 8 bases, and the junction held 7 bases outside the gene matches. The length of the CDR3 is 14 residues. The CDR3 loop is CASSIQTGGYEQFF. Written as DNA, the CDR3 is TGTGCCAGTAGTATTCAGACGGGAGGCTATGAGCAGTTCTTC.

The V and J genes are TRBV28 and TRBJ2-1, with D tentatively TRBD2 (5 bases). Germline loops: CDR1 MDHEN, CDR2 SYDVKM. The CDR3 is 17 amino acids. V lost 4 bases and J 0 bases, leaving 16 bases between the germline ends. The CDR3: CASSSLGLPSSYNEQFF. The CDR3 DNA reads as TGTGCCAGCAGTTCCCTCGGACTTCCAAGCTCCTACAATGAGCAGTTCTTC. The variable domain in full, completed from reference TRBV28 and TRBJ2-1, reads DVKVTQSSRYLVKRTGEKVFLECVQDMDHENMFWYRQDPGLGLRLIYFSYDVKMKEKGDIPEGYSVSREKKERFSLILESASTNQTSMYLCASSSLGLPSSYNEQFFGPGTRLTVL.

This chain connects TRBV7-7 to TRBJ1-5, with TRBD1 as a possible D gene (5 bases). CDR3 length equals 17 residues. V was cut by 0 bases and J by 10 bases, with 22 bases left in between. Germline V gene lookup returns CDR1 SSHAT and CDR2 FNYEAQ (reference sequence). Here the CDR3 DNA reads TGTGCCAGCAGCTTAGCGCCTCAGGGCCGCCAAAATTGCCCCCAGCATTTT. This sequence encodes CASSLAPQGRQNCPQHF.

The chain couples TRBV11-2 to TRBJ1-5; no reliable D call. Trimming removed 0 bases from V and 3 bases from J, with 9 bases in between. There are 15 residues in the CDR3. The germline V gene encodes CDR1 SGHAT and CDR2 FQNNGV. CDR3 residues: CASSLEIENNQPQHF. For the CDR3, the DNA is TGTGCCAGCAGCTTAGAAATCGAAAACAATCAGCCCCAGCATTTT.